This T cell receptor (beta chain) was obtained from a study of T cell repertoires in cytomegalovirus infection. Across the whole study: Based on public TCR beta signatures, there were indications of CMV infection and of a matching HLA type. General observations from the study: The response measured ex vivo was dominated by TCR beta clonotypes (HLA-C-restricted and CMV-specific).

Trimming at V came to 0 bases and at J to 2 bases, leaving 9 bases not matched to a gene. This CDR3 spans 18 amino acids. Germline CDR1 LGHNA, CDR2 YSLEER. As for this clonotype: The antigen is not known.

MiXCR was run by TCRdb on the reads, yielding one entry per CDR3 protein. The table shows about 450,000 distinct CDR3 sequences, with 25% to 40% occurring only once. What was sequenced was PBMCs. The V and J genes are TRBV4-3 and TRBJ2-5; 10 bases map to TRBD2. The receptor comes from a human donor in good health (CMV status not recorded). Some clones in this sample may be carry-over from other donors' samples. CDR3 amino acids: CASSQEVLAGGDQETQYF. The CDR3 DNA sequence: TGCGCCAGCAGCCAAGAAGTCTTAGCGGGGGGAGATCAAGAGACCCAGTACTTC.